This TCR beta chain stems from a study of CD8+CD57+ T cells in acquired aplastic anemia. Profiling that covered TCR beta VDJ and CDR3 relied on genomic DNA as its template. Each CDR3 protein gets one entry after TCRdb re-called the reads with MiXCR. The repertoire has approximately 200,000 distinct CDR3 sequences, over 60% of them found once; the top ten carry 25% to 30%. This clonotype was seen repeatedly, ten times or more. CDR1 and CDR2 (germline): SEHNR, FQNEAQ (reference sequence). The V end was cut by 6 bases, the J end by 8 bases, with 11 bases between. The CDR3 covers 12 residues. This rearrangement joins TRBV7-9 to TRBJ2-1; the D is unclear. This sequence originates from a human donor in good health. The sequenced sample was sorted CD4+, CD8+, or CD8+CD57+ T cells (not recorded which) from PBMCs. The CDR3 region is CASSSSSYEQFF. The CDR3 region has the DNA TGTGCCAGCAGTTCTTCCAGTTATGAGCAGTTCTTC.